Presented here are 13 T cell receptor beta chains from one specimen sequenced in a study of glioma-infiltrating T cells. Amplification of TCR alpha and beta CDR3 regions from RNA used iRepertoire nested multiplex PCR. TCRdb independently ran MiXCR on the multiplex PCR reads; one entry per CDR3 protein. This sample carries some 150,000 distinct CDR3 sequences, about two fifths of them seen once, and the ten largest clones take roughly a fifth. Source material: glioma tissue, nonneoplastic brain tissue, or PBMCs (not recorded which). The receptors shown here come from a human donor with low-grade glioma or glioblastoma, undergoing nonglioma brain surgery, or in good health (not recorded which).

This clonotype was seen just once. The CDR3 DNA reads as TGTGCCAGCACCTTATCCTACGAGCAGTACTTC. Residues: CASTLSYEQYF. J is TRBJ2-7 and V is TRBV28; D is ambiguous. The CDR3 runs 11 residues. Germline V gene sequence: CDR1 MDHEN, CDR2 SYDVKM. Trimming stripped 7 bases from V and 1 base from J, with 5 bases between.

V gene TRBV7-2 combines with J gene TRBJ1-5; D unresolved. The length of the CDR3 is 16 residues. CDR1 SGHTA and CDR2 FQGNSA come from the germline V gene. The V gene lost 1 base and the J gene lost 3 bases, with 13 bases spanning the gap. The CDR3 region is CASSLGSVGDNQPQHF. The CDR3 DNA reads TGTGCCAGCAGCTTAGGTTCGGTTGGGGACAATCAGCCCCAGCATTTT.

The gene calls are TRBV4-3 and TRBJ2-1; no firm D call. V was clipped by 2 bases and J by 8 bases, with 10 bases between them. Germline V gene data show CDR1 as LGHNA and CDR2 as YSLEER. CDR3 size: 13 residues. CDR3 sequence: CASSQNPDDEQFF. CDR3 sequence (DNA): TGCGCCAGCAGCCAAAATCCAGATGATGAGCAGTTCTTC.

There are a few counts of this clonotype. This chain connects TRBV27 to TRBJ1-2; a possible D gene is TRBD1 (5 bases). V shed 6 bases and J shed 5 bases, with 10 bases lying between them. This CDR3 is 12 amino acids long. Germline CDR1 reads MNHEY; CDR2 reads SMNVEV (reference sequence). The CDR3 nucleotides are TGTGCCAGCAGGCGGCGGGGGTATGGCTACACCTTC. Translated, it gives CASRRRGYGYTF.

The J gene is TRBJ1-1, the V gene TRBV29-1; D uncertain. Germline CDR1 reads SQVTM; CDR2 reads ANQGSEA. Trimming cost V 3 bases and J 2 bases, with 10 bases left between them. The CDR3 sequence is 13 residues long. CDR3 protein: CSVDAGRNTEAFF. In DNA, the CDR3 is TGCAGCGTTGACGCCGGGAGAAACACTGAAGCTTTCTTT.

This clonotype appeared a few times. The V gene is TRBV3-1, the J gene TRBJ2-1, with TRBD2 matching 12 bases. This CDR3 comprises 18 residues. Trimming at V came to 0 bases and at J to 1 base, leaving 4 bases not matched to a gene. The V gene's germline CDR1 is LGHDT and CDR2 YNNKEL (reference sequence). This CDR3 reads CASSQEGTSGLSYNEQFF. The CDR3 nucleotides are TGTGCCAGCAGCCAAGAAGGGACTAGCGGGCTATCCTACAATGAGCAGTTCTTC.

The chain employs TRBV7-8 and TRBJ1-2; the match to TRBD1 covers 7 bases. CDR1 and CDR2 (germline): SGHVS, FQNEAQ. The V segment lost 3 bases and the J segment 6 bases; nucleotides outside the gene matches: 7. There are 14 residues in the CDR3. The CDR3 region is CASSFAGRGHGYTF. As DNA, the CDR3 is TGTGCCAGCAGCTTTGCAGGGAGGGGGCATGGCTACACCTTC. Complete variable domain (other parts from reference TRBV7-8 and TRBJ1-2): GAGVSQSPRYKVAKRGQDVALRCDPISGHVSLFWYQQALGQGPEFLTYFQNEAQLDKSGLPSDRFFAERPEGSVSTLKIQRTQQEDSAVYLCASSFAGRGHGYTFGSGTRLTVV.

To note about this clonotype: Without the conserved terminal phenylalanine or tryptophan, this CDR3 likely stems from a read error. The V and J genes are TRBV27 and TRBJ2-7, with 7 bases aligning to TRBD2. CDR3 length: 14 residues. CDR1 MNHEY and CDR2 SMNVEV come from the germline V gene (reference sequence). Losses at the gene ends were 2 bases for V and 5 bases for J; bases not matched to a gene: 6. The CDR3 DNA reads TGTGCCAGCAGTTTACGGGAGGTGGACAACGAGCAGTACCTC. This gives the protein CASSLREVDNEQYL.

The J gene is TRBJ1-1, the V gene TRBV6-1, with 9 bases matching TRBD1. The CDR3 spans 13 residues. Trimming took 4 bases from V and 5 from J; bases not matched to a gene: 2. Germline assignment: CDR1 MNHNS and CDR2 SASEGT. The CDR3 loop is CASSGQGVTEAFF. CDR3 nucleotide sequence: TGTGCCAGCAGTGGACAGGGGGTAACTGAAGCTTTCTTT.

This clonotype was seen a handful of times. J is TRBJ2-5 and V is TRBV6-2 or TRBV6-3; no clear D gene. With 2 bases removed from V and 1 base from J, the gap between germline ends came to 11 bases. Germline V gene data show CDR1 as MNHEY and CDR2 as SVGEGT. CDR3 length equals 15 residues. CDR3 protein: CASSYGTGVQETQYF. CDR3 sequence (DNA): TGTGCCAGCAGTTACGGAACCGGAGTCCAAGAGACCCAGTACTTC.

This clonotype was seen repeatedly, ten times or more. The V gene is TRBV6-1, the J gene TRBJ2-7; no reliable D call. Germline V lookup: CDR1 MNHNS, CDR2 SASEGT. The CDR3 length is 13 residues. Trimming stripped 6 bases from V and 3 bases from J, with 12 bases between. CDR3 region: CASRRRDFYEQYF. CDR3 sequence (DNA): TGTGCCAGCAGAAGGAGAGACTTCTACGAGCAGTACTTC.

This clonotype was found a few times. The chain combines TRBV19 with TRBJ1-5, with a possible D match to TRBD1 (5 bases). CDR3 length: 14 amino acids. V dropped 3 bases and J dropped 7 bases, with 13 bases sitting between them. Per the germline V gene, CDR1 is LNHDA and CDR2 is SQIVND (reference sequence). The chain's CDR3 is CASSMVGERQPQHF. CDR3 nucleotide sequence: TGTGCCAGTAGTATGGTAGGGGAGAGGCAGCCCCAGCATTTT.

The rearrangement links TRBV6-1 to TRBJ2-3; D is possibly TRBD2 (5 bases). V lost 1 base and J 2 bases, leaving 10 bases between the germline ends. This CDR3 spans 15 amino acids. CDR1 and CDR2 (germline): MNHNS, SASEGT. The CDR3 spells CASSEGTRITDTQYF. The CDR3 nucleotides read TGTGCCAGCAGTGAAGGGACTCGAATCACAGATACGCAGTATTTT.